This TCR beta chain was identified during a study of vaccination and CD4 T cells after COVID-19. The CDR3 runs 15 residues. Germline CDR1 and CDR2: LNHDA and SQIVND (reference sequence). Trimming took off 4 bases at V and 0 bases at J, with 13 bases between the two ends. The Oncomine TCR Beta short-read assay generated sequence data from the DNA of cultured CD4+ T cells. DNA came from CD4+ T cells after culture. TCRdb ran MiXCR on the PCR reads and lists one entry per CDR3 protein. The table has some 10,000 distinct CDR3 sequences, 37% seen once. This clonotype has more than one count but fewer than ten. The antigen is unknown. Documented treatment: approximately 10-day PBMC culture with coronavirus spike peptide pools or control peptides (ViraFEST assay). Collection of the unexposed donor's CD4+ T cells took place before the COVID-19 pandemic (2011-2018).

The J gene is TRBJ2-7, the V gene TRBV19; D not resolved. The sample was CD4+ T cells from blood, cultured in vitro. The sequence was obtained from a human donor in good health. CDR3 sequence: CASSNTGLSSYEQYF. For the CDR3, the DNA is TGTGCCAGTAGTAACACGGGCCTCAGCTCCTACGAGCAGTACTTC.